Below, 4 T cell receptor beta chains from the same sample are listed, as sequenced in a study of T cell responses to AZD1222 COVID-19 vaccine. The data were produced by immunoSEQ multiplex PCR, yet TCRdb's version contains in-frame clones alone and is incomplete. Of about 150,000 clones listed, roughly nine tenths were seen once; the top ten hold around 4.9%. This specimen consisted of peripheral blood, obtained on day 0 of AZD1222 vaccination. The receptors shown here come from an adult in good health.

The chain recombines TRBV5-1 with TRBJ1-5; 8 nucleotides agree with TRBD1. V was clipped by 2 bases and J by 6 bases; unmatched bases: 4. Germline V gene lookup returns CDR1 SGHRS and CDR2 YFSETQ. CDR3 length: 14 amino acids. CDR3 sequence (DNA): TGCGCCAGCAGCTTCGGACAGGGAGGTCAGCCCCAGCATTTT. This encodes CASSFGQGGQPQHF.

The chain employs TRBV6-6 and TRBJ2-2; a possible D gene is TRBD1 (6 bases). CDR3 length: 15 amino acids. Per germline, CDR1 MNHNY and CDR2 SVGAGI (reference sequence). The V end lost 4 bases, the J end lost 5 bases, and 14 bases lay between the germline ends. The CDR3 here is CASSSTGTNTGELFF. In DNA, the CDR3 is TGTGCCAGCAGTTCGACCGGGACAAATACCGGGGAGCTGTTTTTT.

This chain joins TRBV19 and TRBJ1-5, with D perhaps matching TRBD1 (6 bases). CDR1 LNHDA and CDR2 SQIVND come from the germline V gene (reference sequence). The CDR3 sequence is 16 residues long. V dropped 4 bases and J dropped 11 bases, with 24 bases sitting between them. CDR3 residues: CASSSHGTQGKGAQHF. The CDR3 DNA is TGTGCCAGTAGTAGTCACGGGACACAAGGGAAGGGGGCCCAGCATTTT.

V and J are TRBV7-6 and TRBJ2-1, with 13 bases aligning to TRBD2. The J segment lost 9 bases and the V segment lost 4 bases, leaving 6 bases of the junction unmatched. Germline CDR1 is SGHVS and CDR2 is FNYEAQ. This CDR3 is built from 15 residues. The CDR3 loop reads CASSSGLAGVFEQFF. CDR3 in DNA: TGTGCCAGCAGCTCCGGACTAGCGGGAGTTTTTGAGCAGTTCTTC.